This T cell receptor (beta chain) was identified in a study of shared clonotypes between healthy human individuals. Sequencing was performed with immunoSEQ multiplex PCR; in TCRdb, only in-frame clones are kept and a portion is missing. The sample holds 90,000 to 120,000 clones, about 70% seen once. Of note for this clone: As yet, its antigen is unknown.

Study observations and caveats: Only a few donors were included, so the genetic and exposure-history diversity represented was limited.

The CDR3 totals 15 residues. Per the germline V gene, CDR1 is SNHLY and CDR2 is FYNNEI. The J segment lost 2 bases and the V segment lost 7 bases, leaving 10 bases of the junction unmatched. The sequencing input was memory CD8+ T cells sorted from blood. This sample's subset: CD45RO+ cells pooled with CCR7-negative TemRA cells. This receptor was taken from a woman under 40 in good health. This chain connects TRBV2 to TRBJ2-5, with 7 bases aligning to TRBD2. The CDR3 reads CASKREGLSQETQYF. The CDR3 nucleotides are TGTGCCAGCAAGAGGGAGGGCTTGTCTCAAGAGACCCAGTACTTC. Looking up the rest from reference TRBV2 and TRBJ2-5 gives the full variable domain: EPEVTQTPSHQVTQMGQEVILRCVPISNHLYFYWYRQILGQKVEFLVSFYNNEISEKSEIFDDQFSVERPDGSNFTLKIRSTKLEDSAMYFCASKREGLSQETQYFGPGTRLLVL.